These 10 T cell receptor beta chains share one sample of origin, sequenced in a study of blood T cell repertoires in COVID-19. Data came from immunoSEQ multiplex PCR; TCRdb stores just in-frame clones and leaves some out. Among 170,000 or so clones listed, approximately 87% were seen once. The sequenced sample was peripheral blood. The receptors derive from a woman aged 18-29 years who had recovered from COVID-19.

V is TRBV29-1 and J is TRBJ1-3, with TRBD1 matching 8 bases. The V gene end was trimmed by 7 bases and the J gene end by 4 bases; junction bases not matched to a gene: 3. The CDR3 covers 12 residues. Looked up from germline, CDR1 is SQVTM and CDR2 is ANQGSEA. Written as DNA, the CDR3 is TGCAGCGCAGGGACAGGCGGAAACACCATATATTTT. It is translated as CSAGTGGNTIYF.

V is TRBV20-1 and J is TRBJ1-1; tentatively, D is TRBD1 (5 bases). The CDR3 extends over 15 amino acids. Germline CDR1 DFQATT, CDR2 SNEGSKA (reference sequence). Trimming took 3 bases from V and 4 from J, leaving 18 bases between them. The CDR3 bases are TGCAGTGCTAGTTCCATCGGGGGGAGTGGCACTGAAGCTTTCTTT. The encoded protein is CSASSIGGSGTEAFF.

This chain joins TRBV5-1 and TRBJ2-1; a weak D match, TRBD1 (6 bases). The CDR3 extends over 14 amino acids. The germline CDR1 and CDR2 sequences are SGHRS and YFSETQ. The V end was cut by 5 bases, the J end by 4 bases, with 13 bases between. In nucleotides, the CDR3 is TGCGCCAGCAGAACAGGGCCCAATTACAATGAGCAGTTCTTC. Residues: CASRTGPNYNEQFF.

The CDR3 nucleotides are TGTGCCAGCAGTGTACAGCGGGGGAGCACAGATACGCAGTATTTT. Its translation is CASSVQRGSTDTQYF. The chain links TRBV25-1 to TRBJ2-3, with 8 bases identical to TRBD2. With V trimmed by 4 bases and J by 0 bases, 3 bases remained unmatched. CDR1 and CDR2 (germline): MGHDK, SYGVNS. The length of the CDR3 is 15 residues.

This rearrangement joins TRBV9 to TRBJ2-5; 8 bases agree with TRBD2. Germline V gene data show CDR1 as SGDLS and CDR2 as YYNGEE. Trimming at V came to 3 bases and at J to 4 bases, leaving 8 bases not matched to a gene. CDR3 size: 15 residues. The CDR3 region is CASSASGLAGETQYF. CDR3 nucleotide sequence: TGTGCCAGCAGCGCCTCAGGACTAGCAGGAGAGACCCAGTACTTC.

The gene calls are TRBV18 and TRBJ2-3; D is unclear. Germline V gene lookup returns CDR1 KGHSH and CDR2 LQKENI. Trimming took 4 bases from V and 0 from J, leaving 11 bases between them. The CDR3 consists of 15 residues. CDR3 region: CASSQNGASTDTQYF. CDR3 in DNA: TGTGCCAGCTCACAAAATGGAGCTAGCACAGATACGCAGTATTTT.

The J gene is TRBJ1-4, the V gene TRBV6-5, with D perhaps TRBD1 (6 bases). The germline V gene encodes CDR1 MNHEY and CDR2 SVGAGI. The CDR3 covers 15 residues. Trimming left V 5 bases short and J 8 bases short, with 18 bases between. The CDR3 sequence is CASSPGTYIAEKLFF. The CDR3 nucleotides are TGTGCCAGCAGTCCGGGGACATACATTGCCGAAAAACTGTTTTTT.

The chain recombines TRBV4-3 with TRBJ2-5, with TRBD2 matching 10 bases. The germline gives CDR1 LGHNA, CDR2 YSLEER. The CDR3 runs 17 residues. With 0 bases clipped from V and 5 bases from J, the junction kept 9 bases outside the gene matches. The CDR3: CASSQDGAGGPGETQYF. Here the CDR3 DNA reads TGCGCCAGCAGCCAAGACGGAGCGGGAGGGCCGGGGGAGACCCAGTACTTC.

V and J are TRBV19 and TRBJ1-5, with D maybe TRBD1 (6 bases). Germline CDR1 LNHDA, CDR2 SQIVND (reference sequence). The CDR3 covers 15 residues. V was clipped by 7 bases and J by 2 bases, with 15 bases between them. The CDR3 coding sequence is TGTGCCAGTAAAAGGGGGATGGACGGCAATCAGCCCCAGCATTTT. The encoded protein is CASKRGMDGNQPQHF.

The chain's CDR3 is CASSRPSGGNPTEAFF. In nucleotides, the CDR3 is TGTGCCAGTAGTCGCCCGTCCGGCGGCAATCCCACTGAAGCTTTCTTT. The chain joins TRBV19 to TRBJ1-1; D remains ambiguous. CDR1 LNHDA and CDR2 SQIVND come from the germline V gene (reference sequence). V lost 5 bases and J lost 4, with 20 bases in between. This CDR3 contains 16 residues.